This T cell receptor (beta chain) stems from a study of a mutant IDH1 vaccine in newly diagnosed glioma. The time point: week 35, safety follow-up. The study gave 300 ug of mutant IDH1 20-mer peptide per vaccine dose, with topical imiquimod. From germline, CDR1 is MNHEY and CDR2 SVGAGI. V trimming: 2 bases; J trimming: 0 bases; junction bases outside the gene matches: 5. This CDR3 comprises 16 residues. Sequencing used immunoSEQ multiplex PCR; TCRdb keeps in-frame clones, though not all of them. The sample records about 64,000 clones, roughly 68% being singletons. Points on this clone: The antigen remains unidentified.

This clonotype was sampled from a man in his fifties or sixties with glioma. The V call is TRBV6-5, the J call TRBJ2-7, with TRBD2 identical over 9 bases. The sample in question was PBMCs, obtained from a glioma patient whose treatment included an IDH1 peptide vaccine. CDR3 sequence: CASSYRGSGGSYEQYF. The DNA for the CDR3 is TGTGCCAGCAGTTACAGGGGTAGCGGGGGCTCCTACGAGCAGTACTTC.